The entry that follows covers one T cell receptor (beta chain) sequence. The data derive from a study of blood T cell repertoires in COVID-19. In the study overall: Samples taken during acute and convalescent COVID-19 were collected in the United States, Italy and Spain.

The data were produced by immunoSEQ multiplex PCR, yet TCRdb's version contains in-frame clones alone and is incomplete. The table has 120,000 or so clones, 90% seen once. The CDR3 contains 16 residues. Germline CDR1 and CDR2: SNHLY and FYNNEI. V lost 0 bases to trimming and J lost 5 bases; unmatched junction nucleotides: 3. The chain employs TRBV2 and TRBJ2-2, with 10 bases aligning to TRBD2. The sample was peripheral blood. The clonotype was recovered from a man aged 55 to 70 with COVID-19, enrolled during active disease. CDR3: CASSEASGRGTGELFF. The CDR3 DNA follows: TGTGCCAGCAGTGAAGCAAGCGGGAGGGGGACCGGGGAGCTGTTTTTT. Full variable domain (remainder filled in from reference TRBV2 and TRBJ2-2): EPEVTQTPSHQVTQMGQEVILRCVPISNHLYFYWYRQILGQKVEFLVSFYNNEISEKSEIFDDQFSVERPDGSNFTLKIRSTKLEDSAMYFCASSEASGRGTGELFFGEGSRLTVL.